This T cell receptor (beta chain) appears in the sequencing data of a study of shared clonotypes between healthy human individuals. Only a few counts were recorded for this clone. The germline V gene encodes CDR1 SNHLY and CDR2 FYNNEI. The germline V and J ends were trimmed by 0 bases and 0 bases, with 0 bases remaining between them. The CDR3 sequence is 12 residues long. Clones were sequenced by immunoSEQ multiplex PCR, and TCRdb holds only the in-frame ones, with some missing. The sample lists about 680,000 clones; 74% were seen once. The source of this sequence is a woman aged 25 to 39 in good health. Sequencing was performed on memory CD4+ T cells sorted from blood. The subset is: CD45RA-negative fraction. This sequence joins TRBV2 and TRBJ2-7, with D unresolved. In nucleotides, the CDR3 is TGTGCCAGCAGTGAAGCCTCCTACGAGCAGTACTTC. Amino acids: CASSEASYEQYF.